This entry is about one T cell receptor beta chain. Its antigen is not identified. The data are from a study of T cell clonotyping in hematopoietic cell transplantation. With 4 bases removed from V and 9 bases from J, the gap between germline ends came to 21 bases. This CDR3 spans 15 amino acids. CDR1 is SEHNR, CDR2 FQNEAQ, per germline (reference sequence). Study-level points and caveats: No sorting was done, leaving CD4 and CD8 contributions mixed.

Assay: immunoSEQ multiplex PCR; the TCRdb copy retains only in-frame clones and omits some. The data hold about 9,500 clones, with 93% observed a single time. The receptor was isolated from a male patient in his fifties who had an allogeneic stem cell transplant from a related donor, so T cells may come from the graft donor. Some clones in this sample may be carry-over from other donors' samples. The sequenced sample was PBMCs, obtained 100 days after allogeneic stem cell transplant. The J gene is TRBJ1-1, the V gene TRBV7-9; D is possibly TRBD1 (5 bases). Here the CDR3 DNA reads TGTGCCAGCAGCTCCGGGGCCGCTACAGAGAGGAAAGCTTTCTTT. Translating gives CASSSGAATERKAFF.